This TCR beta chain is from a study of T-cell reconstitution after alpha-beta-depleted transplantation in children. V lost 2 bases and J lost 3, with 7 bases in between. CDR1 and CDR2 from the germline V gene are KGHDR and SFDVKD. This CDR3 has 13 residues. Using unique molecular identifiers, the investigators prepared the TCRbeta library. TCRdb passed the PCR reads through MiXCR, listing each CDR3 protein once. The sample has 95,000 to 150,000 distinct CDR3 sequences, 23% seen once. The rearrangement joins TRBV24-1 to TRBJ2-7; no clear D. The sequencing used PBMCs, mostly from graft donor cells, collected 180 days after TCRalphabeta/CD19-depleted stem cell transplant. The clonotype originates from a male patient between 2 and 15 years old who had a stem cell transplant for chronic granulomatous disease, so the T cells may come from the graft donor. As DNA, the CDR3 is TGTGCCACCAGTGATTCTGGGGTCTACGAGCAGTACTTC. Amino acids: CATSDSGVYEQYF.